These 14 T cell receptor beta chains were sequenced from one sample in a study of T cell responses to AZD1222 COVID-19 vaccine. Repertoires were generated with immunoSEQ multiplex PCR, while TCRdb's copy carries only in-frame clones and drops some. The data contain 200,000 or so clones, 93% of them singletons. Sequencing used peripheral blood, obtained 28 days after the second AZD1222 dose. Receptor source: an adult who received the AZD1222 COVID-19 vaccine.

The CDR3 here is CASSTSIGYTF. CDR3 bases: TGTGCCAGCAGCACAAGTATTGGCTACACCTTC. J is TRBJ1-2 and V is TRBV12-3 or TRBV12-4; no clear D gene. The length of the CDR3 is 11 residues. V lost 6 bases and J lost 7, with 9 bases in between.

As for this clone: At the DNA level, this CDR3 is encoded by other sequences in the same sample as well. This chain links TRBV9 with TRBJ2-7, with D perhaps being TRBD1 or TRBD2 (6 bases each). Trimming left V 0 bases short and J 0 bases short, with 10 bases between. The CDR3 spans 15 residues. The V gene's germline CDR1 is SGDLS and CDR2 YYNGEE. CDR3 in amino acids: CASSVGGASSYEQYF. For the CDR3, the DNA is TGTGCCAGCAGCGTAGGGGGGGCTAGCTCCTACGAGCAGTACTTC.

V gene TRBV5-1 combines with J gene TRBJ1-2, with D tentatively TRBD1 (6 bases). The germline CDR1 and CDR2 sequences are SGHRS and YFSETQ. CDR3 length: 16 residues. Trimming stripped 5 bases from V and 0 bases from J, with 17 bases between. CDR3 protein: CASSPGAGAANYGYTF. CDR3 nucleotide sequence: TGCGCCAGCAGTCCCGGAGCGGGGGCAGCTAACTATGGCTACACCTTC.

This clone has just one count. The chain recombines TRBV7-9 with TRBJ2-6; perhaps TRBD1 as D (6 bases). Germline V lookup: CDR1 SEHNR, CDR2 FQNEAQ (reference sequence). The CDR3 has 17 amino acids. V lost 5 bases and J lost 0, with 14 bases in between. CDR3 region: CASSPGTPSSGANVLTF. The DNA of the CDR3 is TGTGCCAGCAGCCCTGGGACACCAAGCTCTGGGGCCAACGTCCTGACTTTC. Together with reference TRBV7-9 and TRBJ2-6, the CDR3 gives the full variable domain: DTGVSQNPRHKITKRGQNVTFRCDPISEHNRLYWYRQTLGQGPEFLTYFQNEAQLEKSRLLSDRFSAERPKGSFSTLEIQRTEQGDSAMYLCASSPGTPSSGANVLTFGAGSRLTVL.

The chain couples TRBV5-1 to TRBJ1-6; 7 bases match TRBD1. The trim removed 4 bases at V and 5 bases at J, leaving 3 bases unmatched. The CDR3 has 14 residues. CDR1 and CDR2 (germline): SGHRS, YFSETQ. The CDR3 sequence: CASSGGTDNSPLHF. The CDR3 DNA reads TGCGCCAGCAGCGGTGGGACAGATAATTCACCCCTCCACTTT.

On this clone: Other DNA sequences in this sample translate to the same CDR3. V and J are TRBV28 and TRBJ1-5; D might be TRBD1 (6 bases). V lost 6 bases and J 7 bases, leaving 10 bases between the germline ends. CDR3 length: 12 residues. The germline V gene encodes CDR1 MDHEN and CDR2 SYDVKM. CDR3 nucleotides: TGTGCCAGCAGCTATAGGGGGCAGCCCCAGCATTTT. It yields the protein CASSYRGQPQHF.

In DNA, the CDR3 is TGTGCCATTCACCGAGAACTCTATGGCTACACCTTC. Its protein is CAIHRELYGYTF. The J gene is TRBJ1-2, the V gene TRBV19; D is unclear. This CDR3 has 12 amino acids. Germline assignment: CDR1 LNHDA and CDR2 SQIVND (reference sequence). The ends were cut back, 10 bases at V and 4 bases at J, with 13 bases in the middle. Looking up the rest from reference TRBV19 and TRBJ1-2 gives the full variable domain: DGGITQSPKYLFRKEGQNVTLSCEQNLNHDAMYWYRQDPGQGLRLIYYSQIVNDFQKGDIAEGYSVSREKKESFPLTVTSAQKNPTAFYLCAIHRELYGYTFGSGTRLTVV.

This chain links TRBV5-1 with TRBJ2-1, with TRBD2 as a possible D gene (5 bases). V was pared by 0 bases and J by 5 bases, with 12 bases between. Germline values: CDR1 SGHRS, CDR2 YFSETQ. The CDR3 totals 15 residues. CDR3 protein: CASSLDVGSNNEQFF. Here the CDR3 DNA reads TGCGCCAGCAGCTTGGATGTGGGGAGTAACAATGAGCAGTTCTTC.

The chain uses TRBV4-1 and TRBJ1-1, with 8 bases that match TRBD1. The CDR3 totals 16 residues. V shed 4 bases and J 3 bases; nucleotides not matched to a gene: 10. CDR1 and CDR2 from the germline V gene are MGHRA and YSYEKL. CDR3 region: CASSLQGVKGDTEAFF. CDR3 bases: TGCGCCAGCAGCCTACAGGGGGTTAAAGGGGACACTGAAGCTTTCTTT.

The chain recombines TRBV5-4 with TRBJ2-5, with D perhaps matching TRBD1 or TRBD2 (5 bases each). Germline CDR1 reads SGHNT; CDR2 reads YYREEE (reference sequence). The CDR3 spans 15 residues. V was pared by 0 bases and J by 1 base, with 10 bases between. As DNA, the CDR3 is TGTGCCAGCAGCTTGGCCGGGGCAGTCCAAGAGACCCAGTACTTC. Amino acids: CASSLAGAVQETQYF.

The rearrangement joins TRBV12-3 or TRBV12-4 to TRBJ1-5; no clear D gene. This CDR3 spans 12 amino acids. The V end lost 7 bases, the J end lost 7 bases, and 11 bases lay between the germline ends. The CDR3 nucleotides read TGTGCCAGCACCCCGGGCGGGCAGCCCCAGCATTTT. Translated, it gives CASTPGGQPQHF.

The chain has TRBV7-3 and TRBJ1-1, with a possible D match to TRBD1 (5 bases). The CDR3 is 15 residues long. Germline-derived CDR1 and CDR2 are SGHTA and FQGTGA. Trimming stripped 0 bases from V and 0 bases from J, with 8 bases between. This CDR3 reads CASSLTGDLNTEAFF. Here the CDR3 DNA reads TGTGCCAGCAGCTTAACAGGGGACCTGAACACTGAAGCTTTCTTT.

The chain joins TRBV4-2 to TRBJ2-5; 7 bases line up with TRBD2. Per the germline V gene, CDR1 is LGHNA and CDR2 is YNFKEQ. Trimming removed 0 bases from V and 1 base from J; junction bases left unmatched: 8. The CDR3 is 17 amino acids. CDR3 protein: CASSQDLGEGSQETQYF. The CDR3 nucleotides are TGTGCCAGCAGCCAAGATTTGGGGGAGGGATCCCAAGAGACCCAGTACTTC.

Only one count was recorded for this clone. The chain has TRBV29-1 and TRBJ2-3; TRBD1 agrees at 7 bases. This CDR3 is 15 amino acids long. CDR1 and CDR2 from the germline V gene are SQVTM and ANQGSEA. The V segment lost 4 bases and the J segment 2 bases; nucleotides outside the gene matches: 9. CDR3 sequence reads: CSVGIPQGHTDTQYF. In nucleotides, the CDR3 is TGCAGCGTTGGAATCCCACAGGGGCACACAGATACGCAGTATTTT.